This section outlines one T cell receptor beta chain sequence together with its context. The data derive from a study of blood T cell repertoires in COVID-19. Study details: Samples taken during acute and convalescent COVID-19 were collected in the United States, Italy and Spain. Sources were T cells, B-cell-depleted T cells, or PBMCs; the material itself was cDNA or gDNA.

This CDR3 has 16 amino acids. Germline V gene sequence: CDR1 MNHEY, CDR2 SVGAGI. V dropped 2 bases and J dropped 4; count of bases not matched to a gene: 6. In the original workflow: Reference gene primer amplification gave estimated nucleated cell counts. The method was immunoSEQ multiplex PCR; TCRdb's version includes in-frame clones alone and lacks a portion of them. D and trimming were read from the DNA, whereas the V and J calls and clone size are those reported in that table. The sample yields 74,000 or so clones, 75% to 90% seen once. The sample comprised peripheral blood. The clonotype originates from a man over 45 with acute or convalescent COVID-19. This chain joins TRBV6-5 and TRBJ2-1; 9 bases map to TRBD2. As DNA, the CDR3 is TGTGCCAGCAGTTACCGAGGGACTAGCCCTTACAATGAGCAGTTCTTC. It translates to CASSYRGTSPYNEQFF.